This entry features one T cell receptor (beta chain) sequence. As handled by the study authors: How many nucleated cells were present was estimated from reference gene primer amplification. Using immunoSEQ multiplex PCR, the repertoire was profiled, and TCRdb retains in-frame clones only, with some absent. V and J calls and clone size follow that table, whereas D and trimming were derived from the DNA. This sample yields hundreds of thousands of clones, of which approximately 84% are seen a single time; approximately 2% belongs to the top ten. The source of the sample is a study of blood T cell repertoires in COVID-19. Study-level background: Italy, Spain and the United States were the sources of the convalescent and acute COVID-19 samples. PBMCs, B-cell-depleted T cells, or T cells provided the cDNA or gDNA that made up the material.

V dropped 3 bases and J dropped 3 bases, with 9 bases sitting between them. CDR3 size: 13 residues. Germline-derived CDR1 and CDR2 are MNHNS and SASEGT. The chain links TRBV6-1 to TRBJ2-7; D possibly corresponds to TRBD1 (6 bases). The sample taken for sequencing was peripheral blood. This receptor was obtained from a young woman who had recovered from COVID-19. CDR3 sequence reads: CASSDSDSYEQYF. The CDR3 nucleotides are TGTGCCAGCAGTGATTCGGACAGCTACGAGCAGTACTTC.